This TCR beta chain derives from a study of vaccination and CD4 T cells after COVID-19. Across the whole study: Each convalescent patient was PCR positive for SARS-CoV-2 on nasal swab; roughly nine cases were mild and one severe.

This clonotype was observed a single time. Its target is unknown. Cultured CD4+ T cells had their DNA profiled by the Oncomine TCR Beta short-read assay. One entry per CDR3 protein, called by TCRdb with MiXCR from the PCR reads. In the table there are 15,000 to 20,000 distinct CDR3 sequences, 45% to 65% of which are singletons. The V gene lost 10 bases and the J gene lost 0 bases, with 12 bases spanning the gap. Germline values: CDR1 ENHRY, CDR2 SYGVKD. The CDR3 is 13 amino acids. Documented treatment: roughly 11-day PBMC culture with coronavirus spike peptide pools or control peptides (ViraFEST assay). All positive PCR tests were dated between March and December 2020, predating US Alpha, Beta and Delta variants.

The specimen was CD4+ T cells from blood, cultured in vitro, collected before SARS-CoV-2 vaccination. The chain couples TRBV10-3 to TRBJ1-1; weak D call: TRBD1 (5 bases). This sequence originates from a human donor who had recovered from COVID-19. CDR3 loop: CATRGGLNTEAFF. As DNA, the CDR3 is TGTGCCACCCGCGGGGGATTGAACACTGAAGCTTTCTTT.